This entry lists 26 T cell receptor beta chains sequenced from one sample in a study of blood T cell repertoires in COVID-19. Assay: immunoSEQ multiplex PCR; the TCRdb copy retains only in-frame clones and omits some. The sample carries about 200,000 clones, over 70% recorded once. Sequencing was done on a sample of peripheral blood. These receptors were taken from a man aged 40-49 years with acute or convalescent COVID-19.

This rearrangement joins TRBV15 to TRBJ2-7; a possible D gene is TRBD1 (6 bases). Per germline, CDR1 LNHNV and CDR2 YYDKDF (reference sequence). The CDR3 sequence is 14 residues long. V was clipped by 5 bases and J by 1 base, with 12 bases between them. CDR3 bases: TGTGCCACCAGCGCCCATGGACAGTCCTACGAGCAGTACTTC. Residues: CATSAHGQSYEQYF.

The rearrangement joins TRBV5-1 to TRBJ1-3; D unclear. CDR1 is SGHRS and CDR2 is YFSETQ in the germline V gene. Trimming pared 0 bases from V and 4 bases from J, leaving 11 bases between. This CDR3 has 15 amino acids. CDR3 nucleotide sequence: TGCGCCAGCAGCTTGGCCTCAGAGGAGGGAAACACCATATATTTT. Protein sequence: CASSLASEEGNTIYF.

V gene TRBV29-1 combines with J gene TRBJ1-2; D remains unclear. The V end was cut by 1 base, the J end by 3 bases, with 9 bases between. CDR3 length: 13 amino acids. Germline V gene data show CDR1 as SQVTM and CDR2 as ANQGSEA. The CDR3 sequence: CSVEAGPHYGYTF. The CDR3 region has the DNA TGCAGCGTTGAAGCGGGTCCCCACTATGGCTACACCTTC.

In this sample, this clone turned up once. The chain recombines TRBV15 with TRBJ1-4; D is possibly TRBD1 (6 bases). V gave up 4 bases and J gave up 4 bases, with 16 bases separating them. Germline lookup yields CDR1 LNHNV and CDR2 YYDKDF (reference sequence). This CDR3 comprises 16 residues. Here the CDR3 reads CATSKNRQAFNEKLFF. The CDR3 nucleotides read TGTGCCACCAGCAAAAACAGACAGGCTTTTAATGAAAAACTGTTTTTT.

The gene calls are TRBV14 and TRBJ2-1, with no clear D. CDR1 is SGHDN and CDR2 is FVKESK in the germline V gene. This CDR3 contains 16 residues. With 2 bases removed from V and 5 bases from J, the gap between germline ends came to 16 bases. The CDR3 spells CASSQYNAVSHNEQFF. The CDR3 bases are TGTGCCAGCAGCCAATATAACGCGGTAAGCCACAATGAGCAGTTCTTC. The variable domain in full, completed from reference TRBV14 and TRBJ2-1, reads EAGVTQFPSHSVIEKGQTVTLRCDPISGHDNLYWYRRVMGKEIKFLLHFVKESKQDESGMPNNRFLAERTGGTYSTLKVQPAELEDSGVYFCASSQYNAVSHNEQFFGPGTRLTVL.

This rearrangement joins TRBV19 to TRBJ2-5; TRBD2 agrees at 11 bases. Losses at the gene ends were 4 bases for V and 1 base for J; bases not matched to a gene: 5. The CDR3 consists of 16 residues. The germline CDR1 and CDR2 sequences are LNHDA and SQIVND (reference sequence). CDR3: CASSTLTSGVQETQYF. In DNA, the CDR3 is TGTGCCAGTAGTACCCTGACTAGCGGGGTCCAAGAGACCCAGTACTTC.

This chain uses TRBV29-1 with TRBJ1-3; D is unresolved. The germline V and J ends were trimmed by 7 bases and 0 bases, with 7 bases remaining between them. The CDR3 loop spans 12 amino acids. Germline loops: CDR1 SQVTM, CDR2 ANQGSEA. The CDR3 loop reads CSASSSGNTIYF. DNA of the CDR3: TGCAGCGCGTCGAGCTCTGGAAACACCATATATTTT.

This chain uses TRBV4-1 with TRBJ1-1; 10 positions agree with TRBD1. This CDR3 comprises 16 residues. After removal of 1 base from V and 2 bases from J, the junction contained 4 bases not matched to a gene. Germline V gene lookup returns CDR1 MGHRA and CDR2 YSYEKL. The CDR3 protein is CASSQAGTGVNTEAFF. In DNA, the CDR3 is TGCGCCAGCAGCCAAGCCGGGACAGGGGTAAACACTGAAGCTTTCTTT.

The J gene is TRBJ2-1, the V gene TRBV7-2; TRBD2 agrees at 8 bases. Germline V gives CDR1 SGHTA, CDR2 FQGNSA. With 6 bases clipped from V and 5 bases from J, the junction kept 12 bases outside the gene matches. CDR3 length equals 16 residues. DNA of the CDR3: TGTGCCAGCAGACGAAGCCAGCGGGAGATAAACAATGAGCAGTTCTTC. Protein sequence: CASRRSQREINNEQFF.

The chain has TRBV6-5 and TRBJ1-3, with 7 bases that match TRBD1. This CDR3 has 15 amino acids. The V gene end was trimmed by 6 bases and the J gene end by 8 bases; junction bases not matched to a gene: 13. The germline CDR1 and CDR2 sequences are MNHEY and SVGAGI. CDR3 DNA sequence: TGTGCCAGCAGAGTAACAGGGGATCCGAGCCACACCATATATTTT. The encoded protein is CASRVTGDPSHTIYF.

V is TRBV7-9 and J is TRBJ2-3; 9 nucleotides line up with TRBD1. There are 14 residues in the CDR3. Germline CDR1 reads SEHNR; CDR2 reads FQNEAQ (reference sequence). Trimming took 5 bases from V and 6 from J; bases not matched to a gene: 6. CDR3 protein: CASSPGTGYDTQYF. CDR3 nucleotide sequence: TGTGCCAGCAGCCCCGGGACAGGGTATGATACGCAGTATTTT.

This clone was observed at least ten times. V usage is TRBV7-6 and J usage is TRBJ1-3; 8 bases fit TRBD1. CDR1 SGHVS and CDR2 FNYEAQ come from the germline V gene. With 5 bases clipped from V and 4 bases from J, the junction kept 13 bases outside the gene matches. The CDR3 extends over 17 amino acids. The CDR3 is CASSARTGTPEGNTIYF. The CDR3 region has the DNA TGTGCCAGCAGCGCCCGGACAGGGACCCCGGAGGGAAACACCATATATTTT.

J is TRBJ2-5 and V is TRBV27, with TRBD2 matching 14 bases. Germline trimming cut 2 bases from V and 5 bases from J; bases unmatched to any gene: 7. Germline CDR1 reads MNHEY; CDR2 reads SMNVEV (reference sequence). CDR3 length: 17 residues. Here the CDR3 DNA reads TGTGCCAGCAGTTTAAGGGGGGGACTAGCGGGAGCGGAGACCCAGTACTTC. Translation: CASSLRGGLAGAETQYF.

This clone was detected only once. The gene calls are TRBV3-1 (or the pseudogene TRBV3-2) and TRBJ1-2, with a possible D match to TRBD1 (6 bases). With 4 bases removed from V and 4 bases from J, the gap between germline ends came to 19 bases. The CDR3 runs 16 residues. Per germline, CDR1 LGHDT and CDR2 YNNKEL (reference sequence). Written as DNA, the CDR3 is TGTGCCAGCAGCCTGGGGGCGGCGGAGAGTGGCTATGGCTACACCTTC. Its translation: CASSLGAAESGYGYTF.

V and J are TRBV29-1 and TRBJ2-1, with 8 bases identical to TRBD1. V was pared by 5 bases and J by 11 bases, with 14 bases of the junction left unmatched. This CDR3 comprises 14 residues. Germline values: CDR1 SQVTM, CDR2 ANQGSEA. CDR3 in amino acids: CSVKGTGGLGQQFF. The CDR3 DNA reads TGCAGCGTTAAAGGAACAGGGGGTCTCGGCCAGCAGTTCTTC.

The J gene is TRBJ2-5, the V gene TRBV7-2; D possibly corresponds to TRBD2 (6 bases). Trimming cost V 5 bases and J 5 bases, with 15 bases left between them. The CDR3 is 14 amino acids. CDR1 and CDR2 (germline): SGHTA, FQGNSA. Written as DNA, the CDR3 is TGTGCCAGCAGCGAACACCGGGGGAGGGAGACCCAGTACTTC. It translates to CASSEHRGRETQYF.

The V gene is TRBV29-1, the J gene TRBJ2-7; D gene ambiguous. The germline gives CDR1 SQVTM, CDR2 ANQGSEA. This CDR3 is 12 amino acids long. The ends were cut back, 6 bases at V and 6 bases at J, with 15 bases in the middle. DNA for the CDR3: TGCAGCGTGAGGCGAACCTCTGGCGAGCAGTACTTC. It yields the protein CSVRRTSGEQYF.

The CDR3 sequence: CASTMGRRNEQFF. Here the CDR3 DNA reads TGTGCCAGCACTATGGGCCGTAGGAATGAGCAGTTCTTC. The chain uses TRBV28 and TRBJ2-1, with D hard to call. The germline gives CDR1 MDHEN, CDR2 SYDVKM. The CDR3 is 13 residues long. Trimming took 7 bases from V and 7 from J, leaving 14 bases between them.

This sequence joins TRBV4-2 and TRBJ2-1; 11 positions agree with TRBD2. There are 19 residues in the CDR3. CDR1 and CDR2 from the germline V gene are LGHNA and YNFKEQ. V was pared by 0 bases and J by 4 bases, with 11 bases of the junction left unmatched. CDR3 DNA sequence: TGTGCCAGCAGCCAAGATCCCAGAACTAGCGGGAGCCTGTACAATGAGCAGTTCTTC. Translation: CASSQDPRTSGSLYNEQFF.

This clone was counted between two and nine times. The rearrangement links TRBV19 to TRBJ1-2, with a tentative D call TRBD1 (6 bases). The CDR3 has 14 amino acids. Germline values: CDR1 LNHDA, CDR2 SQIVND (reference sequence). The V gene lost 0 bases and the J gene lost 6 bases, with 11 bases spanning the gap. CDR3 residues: CASSIDFSGDGYTF. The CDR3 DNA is TGTGCCAGTAGTATAGATTTTTCAGGGGATGGCTACACCTTC.

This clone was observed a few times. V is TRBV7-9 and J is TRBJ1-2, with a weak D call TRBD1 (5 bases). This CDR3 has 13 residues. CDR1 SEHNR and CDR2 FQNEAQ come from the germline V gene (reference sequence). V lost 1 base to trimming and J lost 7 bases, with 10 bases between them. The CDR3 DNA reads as TGTGCCAGCAGCTTAGACAGGTCCTTTGGCTACACCTTC. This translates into CASSLDRSFGYTF. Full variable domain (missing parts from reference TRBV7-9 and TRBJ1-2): DTGVSQNPRHKITKRGQNVTFRCDPISEHNRLYWYRQTLGQGPEFLTYFQNEAQLEKSRLLSDRFSAERPKGSFSTLEIQRTEQGDSAMYLCASSLDRSFGYTFGSGTRLTVV.

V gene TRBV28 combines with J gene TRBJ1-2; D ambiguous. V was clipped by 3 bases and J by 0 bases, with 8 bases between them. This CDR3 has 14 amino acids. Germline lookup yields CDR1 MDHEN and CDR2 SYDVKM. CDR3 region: CASSFSTSNYGYTF. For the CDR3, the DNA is TGTGCCAGCAGTTTCTCGACATCTAACTATGGCTACACCTTC.

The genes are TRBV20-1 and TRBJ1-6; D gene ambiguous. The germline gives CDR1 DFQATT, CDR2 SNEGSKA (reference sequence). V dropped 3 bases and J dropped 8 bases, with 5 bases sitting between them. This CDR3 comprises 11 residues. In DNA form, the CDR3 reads TGCAGTGCTAGGGCGGATTCACCCCTCCACTTT. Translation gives CSARADSPLHF.

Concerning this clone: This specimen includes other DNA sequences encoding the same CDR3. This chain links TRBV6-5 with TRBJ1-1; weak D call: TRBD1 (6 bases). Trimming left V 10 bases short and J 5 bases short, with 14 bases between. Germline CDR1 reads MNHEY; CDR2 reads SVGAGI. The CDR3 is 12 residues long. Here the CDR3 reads CAIRRGGTEAFF. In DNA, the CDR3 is TGTGCCATTCGGAGGGGGGGGACTGAAGCTTTCTTT.

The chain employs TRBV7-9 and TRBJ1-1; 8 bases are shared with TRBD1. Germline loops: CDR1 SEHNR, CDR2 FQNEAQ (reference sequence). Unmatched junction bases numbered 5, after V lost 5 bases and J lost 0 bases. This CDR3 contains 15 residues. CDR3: CASSLGGQVNTEAFF. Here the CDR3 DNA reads TGTGCCAGCAGCCTCGGGGGACAGGTGAACACTGAAGCTTTCTTT. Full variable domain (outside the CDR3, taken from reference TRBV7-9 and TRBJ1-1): DTGVSQNPRHKITKRGQNVTFRCDPISEHNRLYWYRQTLGQGPEFLTYFQNEAQLEKSRLLSDRFSAERPKGSFSTLEIQRTEQGDSAMYLCASSLGGQVNTEAFFGQGTRLTVV.

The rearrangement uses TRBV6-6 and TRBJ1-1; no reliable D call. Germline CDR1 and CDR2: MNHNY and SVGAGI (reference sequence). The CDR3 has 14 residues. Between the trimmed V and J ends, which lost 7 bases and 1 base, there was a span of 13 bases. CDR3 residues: CASTYPAGNTEAFF. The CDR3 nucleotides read TGTGCCAGCACCTACCCGGCAGGGAACACTGAAGCTTTCTTT.